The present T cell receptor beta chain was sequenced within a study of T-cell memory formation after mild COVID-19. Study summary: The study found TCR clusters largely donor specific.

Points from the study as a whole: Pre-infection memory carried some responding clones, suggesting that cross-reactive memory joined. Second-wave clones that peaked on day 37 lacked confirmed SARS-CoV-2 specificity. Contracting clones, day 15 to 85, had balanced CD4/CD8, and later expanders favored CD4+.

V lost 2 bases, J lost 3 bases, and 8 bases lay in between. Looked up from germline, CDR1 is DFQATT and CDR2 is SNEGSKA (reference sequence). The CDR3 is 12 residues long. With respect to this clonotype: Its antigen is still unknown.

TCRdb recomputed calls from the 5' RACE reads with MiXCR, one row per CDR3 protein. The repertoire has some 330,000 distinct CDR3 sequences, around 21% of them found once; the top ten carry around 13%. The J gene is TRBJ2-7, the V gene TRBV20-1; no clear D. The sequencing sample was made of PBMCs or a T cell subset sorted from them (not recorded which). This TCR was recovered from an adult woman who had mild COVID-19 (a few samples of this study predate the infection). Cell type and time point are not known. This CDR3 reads CSARNSLYEQYF. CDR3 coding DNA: TGCAGTGCTAGAAACTCCCTCTACGAGCAGTACTTC.